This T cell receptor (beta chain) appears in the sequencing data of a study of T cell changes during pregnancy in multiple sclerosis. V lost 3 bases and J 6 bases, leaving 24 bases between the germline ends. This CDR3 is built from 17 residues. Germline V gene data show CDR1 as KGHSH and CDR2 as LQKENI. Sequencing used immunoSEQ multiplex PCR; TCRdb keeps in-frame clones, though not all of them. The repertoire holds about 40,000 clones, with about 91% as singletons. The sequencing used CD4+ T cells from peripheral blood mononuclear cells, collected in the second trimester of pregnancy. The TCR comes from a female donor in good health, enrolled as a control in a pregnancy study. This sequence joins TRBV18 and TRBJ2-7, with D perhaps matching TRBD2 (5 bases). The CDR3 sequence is CASSPEFASGYLGEQYF. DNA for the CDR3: TGTGCCAGCTCACCGGAGTTTGCCAGCGGCTACCTCGGCGAGCAGTACTTC.